This paragraph covers one T cell receptor beta chain sequence. The data were taken from a study of T cells in Graves' hyperthyroidism and ophthalmopathy. Authors of the study amplified TCR beta CDR3 regions from RNA transcripts. HTBI primers drove first-round RT-PCR of the TCR CDR3. TCRdb re-analysed the multiplex PCR reads in MiXCR, keeping a single row per CDR3 protein. The data show 450,000 to 700,000 distinct CDR3 sequences, with roughly 46% seen just once and over 15% held by the top ten. V lost 6 bases, J lost 5 bases, and 16 bases lay in between. There are 14 residues in the CDR3. CDR1 and CDR2 from the germline V gene are MNHEY and SMNVEV (reference sequence). Not enrolled were patients with uncontrolled infection, other autoimmune disease, pregnancy or lactation.

Sequencing input: peripheral blood or thyroid tissue (not recorded which). This sequence joins TRBV27 and TRBJ1-1; no firm D call. This receptor was identified in an adult woman with Graves' disease, either hyperthyroidism or ophthalmopathy (not recorded which). This chain's CDR3 is CASSHRRGSTEAFF. The CDR3 bases are TGTGCCAGCAGCCACCGGAGAGGGTCTACTGAAGCTTTCTTT.